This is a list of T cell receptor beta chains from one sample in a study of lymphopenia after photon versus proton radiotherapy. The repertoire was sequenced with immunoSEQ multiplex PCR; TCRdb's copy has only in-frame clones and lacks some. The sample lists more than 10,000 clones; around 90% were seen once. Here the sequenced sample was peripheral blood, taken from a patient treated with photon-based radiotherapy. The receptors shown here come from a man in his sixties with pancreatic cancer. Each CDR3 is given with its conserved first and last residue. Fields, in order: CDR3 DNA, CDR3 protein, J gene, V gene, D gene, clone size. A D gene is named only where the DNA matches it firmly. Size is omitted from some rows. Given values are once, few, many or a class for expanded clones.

TGCGCCAGCAGCTTGCACCGGGTGGAGTTTTCAGATACGCAGTATTTT,CASSLHRVEFSDTQYF,TRBJ2-3,TRBV5-1,NA,NA
TGTGCCAGCAGTGGGTTTGGACAGGGAGGAAACACCATATATTTT,CASSGFGQGGNTIYF,TRBJ1-3,TRBV6-6,TRBD1,NA
TGTGCCAGCAGCTTGATCCGGACGATCTCTGGGGCCAACGTCCTGACTTTC,CASSLIRTISGANVLTF,TRBJ2-6,TRBV5-6,NA,NA
TGTGCCATCAGCCCAACTAGCGTCAGTGTAACAGATACGCAGTATTTT,CAISPTSVSVTDTQYF,TRBJ2-3,TRBV10-3,TRBD2,NA
TGTGCCTGGGGTGAGGTCCGGGGCAATGAGCAGTTCTTC,CAWGEVRGNEQFF,TRBJ2-1,TRBV30,NA,once
TGTGCCAGTAGGGGGACGATGACCAACTATGGCTACACCTTC,CASRGTMTNYGYTF,TRBJ1-2,TRBV19,NA,NA
TGTGCCAGCAGTTACGGGTTAGCGGGGGCAGATACGCAGTATTTT,CASSYGLAGADTQYF,TRBJ2-3,TRBV6-5,TRBD2,NA
TGTGCCAGCAGCATGTGGCGTCGTGAAAAACTGTTTTTT,CASSMWRREKLFF,TRBJ1-4,TRBV13,NA,NA
TGTGCCAGCAGTGAACTAGCGGGGGGCCAAGAGACCCAGTACTTC,CASSELAGGQETQYF,TRBJ2-5,TRBV6-1,TRBD2,NA
TGTGCCAGCAGCTTGGGCCCCGGGGATACGCAGTATTTT,CASSLGPGDTQYF,TRBJ2-3,TRBV5-8,NA,NA
TGTGCCAGCAGTTTAGGTCGGGGGGCGGATACGCAGTATTTT,CASSLGRGADTQYF,TRBJ2-3,TRBV28,NA,NA
TGTGCCAGCTCACCACAGAAGGTTCGGAGGTTGATAGGGGAACTGTTTTTT,CASSPQKVRRLIGELFF,TRBJ1-4,TRBV18,NA,NA
TGTGCCAGCAGCTTGTTCGGGACGGTACACTACGAGCAGTACTTC,CASSLFGTVHYEQYF,TRBJ2-7,TRBV5-8,NA,once
TGCGCCAGCAGGATTAGCGGGGGGCGCACAGATACGCAGTATTTT,CASRISGGRTDTQYF,TRBJ2-3,TRBV10-2,TRBD2,NA
TGTGCCAGCAGCCCCAGGGTCGTTGATACGCAGTATTTT,CASSPRVVDTQYF,TRBJ2-3,TRBV7-2,NA,NA
TGCGCCAGCAGCCTGACAGGGGCAGTCAGTCAGCCCCAGCATTTT,CASSLTGAVSQPQHF,TRBJ1-5,TRBV5-1,TRBD1,NA
TGCGCCAGCAGCTTGGAGGGAAACTATGGCTACACCTTC,CASSLEGNYGYTF,TRBJ1-2,TRBV5-1,NA,NA
TGCGCCAGCAGCCAAGCAGGGGGGCAGGTATCCTACGAGCAGTACTTC,CASSQAGGQVSYEQYF,TRBJ2-7,TRBV4-1,NA,NA
TGTGCCAGCAGCTTAAGGGACTTACGTCCCCCTTACAATGAGCAGTTCTTC,CASSLRDLRPPYNEQFF,TRBJ2-1,TRBV7-8,NA,NA
TGTGCCAGCAGCTTAAAGGGGCCGTCCTACGAGCAGTACTTC,CASSLKGPSYEQYF,TRBJ2-7,TRBV5-6,NA,NA
TGCAGCGTGGCGACTAGTTCCAATGAGCAGTTCTTC,CSVATSSNEQFF,TRBJ2-1,TRBV29-1,NA,NA
TGTGCCAGCAGCTTAGCTCGGGAGGGAGCAATATCAACTAATGAAAAACTGTTTTTT,CASSLAREGAISTNEKLFF,TRBJ1-4,TRBV11-2,NA,NA
TGTGCCAGCAGTGACGGGACAGCCGCCGGGGAGCTGTTTTTT,CASSDGTAAGELFF,TRBJ2-2,TRBV6-4,TRBD1,NA
TGTGCCAGCAGTCAACGGGAGCTAAGGGGACAGGGTAATCAGCCCCAGCATTTT,CASSQRELRGQGNQPQHF,TRBJ1-5,TRBV27,TRBD1,NA
TGTGCCAGCAGCGCCACCCTTGGGTACAATGAGCAGTTCTTC,CASSATLGYNEQFF,TRBJ2-1,TRBV9,NA,once
TGTGCCAGCAACCCCTCCGGGACTGGAATGGGGGGCTACACCTTC,CASNPSGTGMGGYTF,TRBJ1-2,TRBV6-5,NA,few
TGTGCCAGCAGTGAACCTGGGTTTGGCAATGAGCAGTTCTTC,CASSEPGFGNEQFF,TRBJ2-1,TRBV6-1,NA,NA
TGTGCCAGCAGCTTACGAGGGACAGGGGGTAACGAGCAGTACTTC,CASSLRGTGGNEQYF,TRBJ2-7,TRBV11-3,TRBD1,once
TGTGCCAGCAGCTTAGGAATGGGGGGTGGGTACGAGCAGTACTTC,CASSLGMGGGYEQYF,TRBJ2-7,TRBV7-6,NA,NA
TGTGCCAGCAGCCCACCCCCCCGACAGGTCCGCACAGATACGCAGTATTTT,CASSPPPRQVRTDTQYF,TRBJ2-3,TRBV11-2,NA,once
TGCGCCAGCAGACCCGGGACAGGCTATGGCTACACCTTC,CASRPGTGYGYTF,TRBJ1-2,TRBV5-1,TRBD1,NA
TGTGCCAGCAGGGGGGGACTCCTGAACACCGGGGAGCTGTTTTTT,CASRGGLLNTGELFF,TRBJ2-2,TRBV9,NA,NA
TGTGCTAGTGGATCCTCCCTCCGGGCCGCGGATACGCAGTATTTT,CASGSSLRAADTQYF,TRBJ2-3,TRBV12-5,NA,once
TGTGCCAGCAGCCCCGACAGGGGCGGGGGCTACACCTTC,CASSPDRGGGYTF,TRBJ1-2,TRBV7-3,TRBD1,NA
TGTGCCAGTAGTTTGACAGGGGAGTTCGGGGAGCTGTTTTTT,CASSLTGEFGELFF,TRBJ2-2,TRBV19,TRBD1,NA
TGTGCCAGCAGCCCGCGGGGGGCCAACTCCTACGAGCAGTACTTC,CASSPRGANSYEQYF,TRBJ2-7,TRBV13,TRBD2,NA
TGCGCCAGCAGCTTAACCCTCGCAACTAATGAAAAACTGTTTTTT,CASSLTLATNEKLFF,TRBJ1-4,TRBV5-1,NA,NA
TGTGCCAGCAGTTTCACTGGGGGTACTAACTATGGCTACACCTTC,CASSFTGGTNYGYTF,TRBJ1-2,TRBV27,NA,NA
TGTGCCAGCAGCTTATTAGCAGGAGTGAACTATGGCTACACCTTC,CASSLLAGVNYGYTF,TRBJ1-2,TRBV27,NA,NA
TGTGCCAGCAGACTGGGACAGGGGGTCGAAAAACTGTTTTTT,CASRLGQGVEKLFF,TRBJ1-4,TRBV6-1,TRBD1,few
TGTGCCAGCAGCTCGCGGCTTCGGACTAGCGGGGGGGTTCAGTATTTT,CASSSRLRTSGGVQYF,TRBJ2-3,TRBV7-6,TRBD2,NA
TGTGCCAGCAGTCCCGACAGGACTAGCACAGATACGCAGTATTTT,CASSPDRTSTDTQYF,TRBJ2-3,TRBV6-4,NA,NA
TGTGCCAGCAGTGAACAAGCGGGGAGCTACAATGAGCAGTTCTTC,CASSEQAGSYNEQFF,TRBJ2-1,TRBV2,TRBD2,NA
TGTGCCAGCAGCGTAGAGGGACAGGGGTCTAATGGCTACACCTTC,CASSVEGQGSNGYTF,TRBJ1-2,TRBV9,TRBD1,NA
TGCGCCAGCAGCCTGGCGTCGGTTAGGGGCTATGGCTACACCTTC,CASSLASVRGYGYTF,TRBJ1-2,TRBV5-1,NA,NA
TGTGCCACCAGCAGAGGTGGGGGGGAACAAGAGACCCAGTACTTC,CATSRGGGEQETQYF,TRBJ2-5,TRBV15,TRBD2,NA
TGTGCCAGCAGTGAAGCGAAAATAAGGTTGGTCTTC,CASSEAKIRLVF,TRBJ2-1,TRBV2,NA,NA
TGTGCCAGCAGCTATAGCGGGGGGGCGGTTGATGGCATTCAGTACTTC,CASSYSGGAVDGIQYF,TRBJ2-4,TRBV7-2,TRBD2,NA
TGTGCCATCAGTGAAATTGCTCGGGAGACCCAGTACTTC,CAISEIARETQYF,TRBJ2-5,TRBV10-3,NA,NA
TGTGCCAGCAGCGATTCCGGGACAGCTTCCTACGAGCAGTACTTC,CASSDSGTASYEQYF,TRBJ2-7,TRBV6-5,TRBD1,NA
TGTGCCAGCAGCTTGGGGGGCAAACAAGAGACCCAGTACTTC,CASSLGGKQETQYF,TRBJ2-5,TRBV5-4,NA,NA
TGTGCCAGCAGTGTCGCCAACGGCTACACCTTC,CASSVANGYTF,TRBJ1-2,TRBV2,NA,NA
TGTGCCAGCTCACCAGGGTATGGGGACACCATATATTTT,CASSPGYGDTIYF,TRBJ1-3,TRBV18,NA,NA
TGCGCCAGCAGCCAATCCACGGGACCTTCAGGTGAGCAGTTCTTC,CASSQSTGPSGEQFF,TRBJ2-1,TRBV4-3,NA,NA
TGTGCCAGCAGCATAAAACAGGATCCCTATGGCTACACCTTC,CASSIKQDPYGYTF,TRBJ1-2,TRBV11-2,NA,NA
TGTGCCAGCAGCTTGGGTAGCGGGAACCAAGAGACCCAGTACTTC,CASSLGSGNQETQYF,TRBJ2-5,TRBV7-2,TRBD2,once
TGTGCCACCAGCGGACGAGGCACCTTGAACACTGAAGCTTTCTTT,CATSGRGTLNTEAFF,TRBJ1-1,TRBV15,NA,NA
TGCGCCAGCAGCACCTGGGACAGCCCCTACGAGCAGTACTTC,CASSTWDSPYEQYF,TRBJ2-7,TRBV5-1,TRBD1,NA